Below are 27 T cell receptor beta chains sequenced from a single sample in a study of blood T cell repertoires in COVID-19. TCRdb's copy holds only in-frame clones and misses some; the assay was immunoSEQ multiplex PCR. The data contain just over 350,000 clones, about 88% of them singletons. The sample taken for sequencing was peripheral blood. All receptors come from a woman aged 60 to 75 with COVID-19, enrolled during active disease.

CDR3 sequence: CASSLSGATTKRELFF. Here the CDR3 DNA reads TGTGCCAGCAGCTTAAGCGGAGCGACAACGAAACGGGAGCTGTTTTTT. The chain employs TRBV7-9 and TRBJ2-2; D is perhaps TRBD2 (5 bases). Germline V gene data show CDR1 as SEHNR and CDR2 as FQNEAQ (reference sequence). Trimming took off 2 bases at V and 9 bases at J, with 19 bases between the two ends. CDR3 size: 16 residues. The whole variable domain, filled in from reference TRBV7-9 and TRBJ2-2, reads DTGVSQNPRHKITKRGQNVTFRCDPISEHNRLYWYRQTLGQGPEFLTYFQNEAQLEKSRLLSDRFSAERPKGSFSTLEIQRTEQGDSAMYLCASSLSGATTKRELFFGEGSRLTVL.

The chain carries TRBV18 and TRBJ1-6; 7 bases are a match to TRBD1. J was trimmed by 6 bases and V by 8 bases; bases with no gene match: 19. This CDR3 is 18 amino acids long. Germline V gene lookup returns CDR1 KGHSH and CDR2 LQKENI. The CDR3 region is CASTGTAGAQRSNSPLHF. The DNA of the CDR3 is TGTGCCAGCACTGGGACAGCAGGAGCGCAAAGAAGTAATTCACCCCTCCACTTT.

This clone was seen once. The V call is TRBV6-5, the J call TRBJ1-2; D call uncertain. Germline assignment: CDR1 MNHEY and CDR2 SVGAGI. The CDR3 runs 11 residues. Trimming took 8 bases from V and 5 from J, leaving 9 bases between them. CDR3 bases: TGTGCCAGCGGGCCGGGGTATGGCTACACCTTC. Protein product: CASGPGYGYTF.

This sequence joins TRBV4-2 and TRBJ1-2, with a tentative D call TRBD1 (6 bases). The CDR3 is 13 residues long. Germline V gene data show CDR1 as LGHNA and CDR2 as YNFKEQ. Trimming shortened V by 1 base and J by 13 bases, and 16 bases separated the two germline ends. CDR3 bases: TGTGCCAGCAGCCAAGCACGGACAGCCTCTTCCACCTTC. It is translated as CASSQARTASSTF.

The rearrangement uses TRBV5-5 and TRBJ1-2; 7 bases are a match to TRBD1. The CDR3 length is 16 residues. The germline V gene has CDR1 SGHKS and CDR2 YYEKEE (reference sequence). With 0 bases clipped from V and 0 bases from J, the junction kept 5 bases outside the gene matches. The CDR3 loop is CASSLGQGYANYGYTF. As DNA, the CDR3 is TGTGCCAGCAGCTTGGGACAGGGCTATGCTAACTATGGCTACACCTTC.

A single count supports this clone. The chain carries TRBV11-2 and TRBJ2-7; D gene ambiguous. Germline lookup yields CDR1 SGHAT and CDR2 FQNNGV. The CDR3 sequence is 11 residues long. V was trimmed by 2 bases and J by 6 bases, leaving 5 bases between them. CDR3 loop: CASSLRPEQYF. CDR3 DNA: TGTGCCAGCAGCTTACGTCCCGAGCAGTACTTC.

Points on this clone: The junction does not match germline at one end; this may be a read error. This chain uses TRBV3-1 (or the pseudogene TRBV3-2) with TRBJ2-3; 9 bases are a match to TRBD1. Germline V gives CDR1 LGHDT, CDR2 YNNKEL (reference sequence). The length of the CDR3 is 14 residues. The CDR3 is CASSPRDRVKGWVF. DNA for the CDR3: TGTGCCAGCAGCCCCCGGGACAGGGTGAAAGGGTGGGTATTT.

The chain links TRBV4-2 to TRBJ1-2; the match to TRBD1 covers 7 bases. CDR3 length equals 15 residues. Germline V CDR1 and CDR2: LGHNA, YNFKEQ. V lost 0 bases, J lost 8 bases, and 9 bases stayed unmatched. This CDR3 reads CASSQDDRVFQGYTF. The CDR3 DNA follows: TGTGCCAGCAGCCAAGATGACAGGGTCTTTCAGGGCTACACCTTC.

The chain carries TRBV29-1 and TRBJ1-2, with D perhaps matching TRBD1 (5 bases). Looked up from germline, CDR1 is SQVTM and CDR2 is ANQGSEA. V lost 3 bases to trimming and J lost 5 bases, with 10 bases between them. This CDR3 is 12 amino acids long. The CDR3 DNA reads TGCAGCGTTGATCAGGGCCCGTATGGCTACACCTTC. Translation gives CSVDQGPYGYTF. The full variable domain, rest sourced from reference TRBV29-1 and TRBJ1-2, is SAVISQKPSRDICQRGTSLTIQCQVDSQVTMMFWYRQQPGQSLTLIATANQGSEATYESGFVIDKFPISRPNLTFSTLTVSNMSPEDSSIYLCSVDQGPYGYTFGSGTRLTVV.

This chain joins TRBV10-3 and TRBJ1-1; no clear D. V dropped 4 bases and J dropped 8 bases, with 11 bases sitting between them. This CDR3 comprises 12 residues. Germline V gene lookup returns CDR1 ENHRY and CDR2 SYGVKD. CDR3 coding DNA: TGTGCCATCAGTGCCGGGTCTCCCGAAGCTTTCTTT. As protein: CAISAGSPEAFF.

The chain is built from TRBV3-1 (or the pseudogene TRBV3-2) and TRBJ1-6; 8 bases agree with TRBD1. Germline V gene lookup returns CDR1 LGHDT and CDR2 YNNKEL (reference sequence). There are 15 residues in the CDR3. Trimming at V came to 4 bases and at J to 5 bases, leaving 4 bases not matched to a gene. The CDR3, as DNA: TGTGCCAGCAGCCGTTTACAGGGGGATAATTCACCCCTCCACTTT. Translation: CASSRLQGDNSPLHF.

This chain connects TRBV7-8 to TRBJ2-7, with 7 bases matching TRBD2. V lost 4 bases, J lost 5 bases, and 8 bases stayed unmatched. Germline loops: CDR1 SGHVS, CDR2 FQNEAQ. The CDR3 length is 14 residues. In DNA, the CDR3 is TGTGCCAGCAGCTCCGGGGGGAGGGTGCACGAGCAGTACTTC. This translates into CASSSGGRVHEQYF.

The gene calls are TRBV7-6 and TRBJ1-1; D not resolved. Deletions cut 3 bases from V and 2 bases from J, with 25 bases between. CDR1 SGHVS and CDR2 FNYEAQ come from the germline V gene. The CDR3 length is 19 residues. The CDR3 reads CASSFPSGSYSSPNTEAFF. The CDR3 DNA sequence: TGTGCCAGCAGCTTTCCTTCTGGGAGTTATTCGAGCCCAAACACTGAAGCTTTCTTT. The full variable domain, in which reference TRBV7-6 and TRBJ1-1 provide the parts outside the CDR3, is GAGVSQSPRYKVTKRGQDVALRCDPISGHVSLYWYRQALGQGPEFLTYFNYEAQQDKSGLPNDRFSAERPEGSISTLTIQRTEQRDSAMYRCASSFPSGSYSSPNTEAFFGQGTRLTVV.

The rearrangement uses TRBV11-2 and TRBJ2-1, with D possibly TRBD2 on 5 matching bases. CDR3 size: 15 residues. The germline gives CDR1 SGHAT, CDR2 FQNNGV. Trimming took 6 bases from V and 4 from J, leaving 16 bases between them. CDR3: CASSGASRDYNEQFF. The CDR3 DNA reads as TGTGCCAGCAGTGGCGCTAGCCGCGATTACAATGAGCAGTTCTTC.

This clone was recorded only once. This chain links TRBV9 with TRBJ1-3; 10 nucleotides match TRBD1. With 0 bases clipped from V and 4 bases from J, the junction kept 4 bases outside the gene matches. There are 16 residues in the CDR3. Germline lookup yields CDR1 SGDLS and CDR2 YYNGEE. The CDR3 nucleotides are TGTGCCAGCAGCGTAGAGGACAGGGGGTTCGGAAACACCATATATTTT. Translating gives CASSVEDRGFGNTIYF.

The V gene is TRBV30, the J gene TRBJ1-4, with TRBD1 matching 9 bases. J was trimmed by 8 bases and V by 2 bases; bases with no gene match: 6. Germline assignment: CDR1 GTSNPN and CDR2 SVGIG (reference sequence). This CDR3 region has 14 residues. CDR3 coding DNA: TGTGCCTGGAGTCCGGACAGGGGATACGAAAAACTGTTTTTT. Encoded protein: CAWSPDRGYEKLFF.

This clone was counted a few times. V and J are TRBV9 and TRBJ1-6, with unresolved D. The CDR3 is 12 residues long. The germline V gene encodes CDR1 SGDLS and CDR2 YYNGEE. The V gene lost 3 bases and the J gene lost 7 bases, with 5 bases spanning the gap. The CDR3 DNA sequence: TGTGCCAGCAGCGACAGCAATTCACCCCTCCACTTT. As protein: CASSDSNSPLHF.

This rearrangement joins TRBV7-6 to TRBJ1-5, with 9 bases that match TRBD1. The germline V gene encodes CDR1 SGHVS and CDR2 FNYEAQ. The junction had 7 bases not matched to a gene; V was cut back by 5 bases and J by 2 bases. The CDR3 covers 16 residues. CDR3 sequence reads: CASSAGTGFGNQPQHF. CDR3 sequence (DNA): TGTGCCAGCAGCGCTGGGACAGGGTTTGGCAATCAGCCCCAGCATTTT.

The chain uses TRBV5-1 and TRBJ2-1; tentatively, D is TRBD2 (5 bases). Germline V lookup: CDR1 SGHRS, CDR2 YFSETQ. V was clipped by 7 bases and J by 5 bases, with 16 bases between them. This CDR3 is built from 14 residues. This CDR3 is CASRFGLPNNEQFF. The CDR3 coding sequence is TGCGCCAGCCGATTCGGACTCCCCAACAATGAGCAGTTCTTC.

The chain is built from TRBV7-9 and TRBJ1-3; D is undetermined. The CDR3 length is 18 residues. Germline CDR1 is SEHNR and CDR2 is FQNEAQ (reference sequence). The ends were cut back, 2 bases at V and 0 bases at J, with 17 bases in the middle. The CDR3 here is CASSLIWSGFSSGNTIYF. CDR3 DNA sequence: TGTGCCAGCAGCTTAATTTGGTCGGGGTTCAGCTCTGGAAACACCATATATTTT.

V usage is TRBV10-3 and J usage is TRBJ2-3; D gene uncertain. This CDR3 spans 14 amino acids. Germline assignment: CDR1 ENHRY and CDR2 SYGVKD. V lost 7 bases and J 0 bases, leaving 11 bases between the germline ends. The CDR3 spells CAIMGRSSTDTQYF. Written as DNA, the CDR3 is TGTGCCATCATGGGCAGGTCAAGCACAGATACGCAGTATTTT.

The rearrangement uses TRBV14 and TRBJ2-7, with TRBD2 as a possible D gene (5 bases). The CDR3 is made up of 12 amino acids. Trimming removed 4 bases at V and 2 bases at J, with 6 bases between. Germline V lookup: CDR1 SGHDN, CDR2 FVKESK. CDR3 in DNA: TGTGCCAGCAGCCCTAGCCCCTACGAGCAGTACTTC. It codes for CASSPSPYEQYF.

In nucleotides, the CDR3 is TGTGCCAGTAGGAACAACGATCAGCCCCAGCATTTT. Its translation is CASRNNDQPQHF. This chain uses TRBV19 with TRBJ1-5; unclear D gene. V was trimmed by 6 bases and J by 5 bases, leaving 8 bases between them. This CDR3 comprises 12 residues. The germline V gene encodes CDR1 LNHDA and CDR2 SQIVND (reference sequence).

The chain recombines TRBV9 with TRBJ1-2; 7 bases match TRBD1. CDR3 length: 14 amino acids. With V trimmed by 0 bases and J by 7 bases, 6 bases remained unmatched. The germline CDR1 and CDR2 sequences are SGDLS and YYNGEE. CDR3 coding DNA: TGTGCCAGCAGCGTAGGAGGGGGCGCCGGTGGCTACACCTTC. It translates to CASSVGGGAGGYTF.

This clone was counted a few times. The chain recombines TRBV5-1 with TRBJ2-2; 8 nucleotides match TRBD2. With 4 bases clipped from V and 8 bases from J, the junction kept 10 bases outside the gene matches. This CDR3 is built from 15 residues. Looked up from germline, CDR1 is SGHRS and CDR2 is YFSETQ. CDR3 amino acids: CASSLVRSGEGELFF. CDR3 sequence (DNA): TGCGCCAGCAGCCTGGTCCGTAGCGGGGAGGGGGAGCTGTTTTTT.

There are a few counts of this clone. This sample includes further DNA sequences coding for the same CDR3. The chain combines TRBV5-1 with TRBJ1-5; 10 bases are a match to TRBD1. The CDR3 length is 14 residues. Germline V CDR1 and CDR2: SGHRS, YFSETQ. The trim removed 4 bases at V and 6 bases at J, leaving 4 bases unmatched. CDR3 nucleotide sequence: TGCGCCAGCAGCCCTGGACAGGGGGGTCAGCCCCAGCATTTT. This codes for CASSPGQGGQPQHF.

The genes are TRBV7-9 and TRBJ2-5; D might be TRBD2 (5 bases). The CDR3 totals 19 residues. V was shortened by 0 bases and J by 2 bases, with 22 bases between the two germline ends. Germline-derived CDR1 and CDR2 are SEHNR and FQNEAQ (reference sequence). The CDR3 here is CASSLAWRRGKLLQETQYF. CDR3 coding DNA: TGTGCCAGCAGCTTAGCTTGGAGGAGAGGGAAATTGCTACAAGAGACCCAGTACTTC.